The 31 T cell receptor beta chains below were found in one sample sequenced in a study of cytomegalovirus exposure and HLA in healthy donors. The PCR employed 60 Vbeta primers together with 13 Jbeta primers. Clones were read by immunoSEQ multiplex PCR, and TCRdb kept only the in-frame ones, dropping some. This sample has about 110,000 clones, with roughly 15% found just once. The sequencing input was PBMCs. These receptors all come from a female donor in good health and CMV-seronegative.

Only a few counts were recorded for this clone. The chain uses TRBV27 and TRBJ2-7, with TRBD2 matching over 9 bases. The V segment lost 3 bases and the J segment 6 bases; nucleotides outside the gene matches: 6. The germline V gene has CDR1 MNHEY and CDR2 SMNVEV (reference sequence). The length of the CDR3 is 14 residues. CDR3 nucleotide sequence: TGTGCCAGCAGTTTTCGGCCTAGCGGGATCGAGCAGTACTTC. Amino acid sequence: CASSFRPSGIEQYF.

On this clone itself: The sample carries other DNA sequences with the same CDR3. V usage is TRBV7-9 and J usage is TRBJ2-3; D gene unclear. The CDR3 extends over 12 amino acids. V was trimmed by 5 bases and J by 0 bases, leaving 3 bases between them. Germline V gene data show CDR1 as SEHNR and CDR2 as FQNEAQ (reference sequence). CDR3 DNA: TGTGCCAGCAGCCTAAGCACAGATACGCAGTATTTT. Translating gives CASSLSTDTQYF.

There are a few counts of this clone. This chain connects TRBV5-5 to TRBJ1-2, with D unresolved. Trimming removed 7 bases at V and 0 bases at J, with 10 bases between. Germline V gene lookup returns CDR1 SGHKS and CDR2 YYEKEE (reference sequence). This CDR3 comprises 13 residues. The CDR3 DNA reads TGTGCCAGCCCAGGTTGTTCTAACTATGGCTACACCTTC. Translating it yields CASPGCSNYGYTF.

The CDR3 region has the DNA TGTGCCAGCGGCCAGGGAACGCGGGGTGGCTACACCTTC. As protein: CASGQGTRGGYTF. The chain has TRBV9 and TRBJ1-2; possible D gene TRBD1, 5 bases. This CDR3 has 13 amino acids. Trimming stripped 7 bases from V and 7 bases from J, with 17 bases between. Germline lookup yields CDR1 SGDLS and CDR2 YYNGEE.

CDR3 sequence: CAWTTGYNSPLHF. CDR3 coding DNA: TGTGCCTGGACGACTGGGTATAATTCACCCCTCCACTTT. The rearrangement links TRBV30 to TRBJ1-6; D unresolved. This CDR3 contains 13 residues. The germline V and J ends were trimmed by 4 bases and 4 bases, with 8 bases remaining between them. Per germline, CDR1 GTSNPN and CDR2 SVGIG (reference sequence). Complete variable domain (other parts from reference TRBV30 and TRBJ1-6): SQTIHQWPATLVQPVGSPLSLECTVEGTSNPNLYWYRQAAGRGLQLLFYSVGIGQISSEVPQNLSASRPQDRQFILSSKKLLLSDSGFYLCAWTTGYNSPLHFGNGTRLTVT.

The table lists this clone with a few counts. This chain uses TRBV7-9 with TRBJ1-4; TRBD1 matches 9 bases. The V gene end was trimmed by 0 bases and the J gene end by 8 bases; junction bases not matched to a gene: 10. Germline assignment: CDR1 SEHNR and CDR2 FQNEAQ (reference sequence). The CDR3 has 17 residues. As DNA, the CDR3 is TGTGCCAGCAGCTTAGCCCGGGGACAGGGAGGGGAAGAAAAACTGTTTTTT. It is translated as CASSLARGQGGEEKLFF.

The V and J genes are TRBV4-1 and TRBJ2-1; D not certain. CDR1 MGHRA and CDR2 YSYEKL come from the germline V gene. V was clipped by 1 base and J by 4 bases, with 11 bases between them. The CDR3 is made up of 15 amino acids. CDR3 in DNA: TGCGCCAGCAGCCAAGTTCAGAGCGTTTACAATGAGCAGTTCTTC. Translating gives CASSQVQSVYNEQFF.

The rearrangement joins TRBV4-2 to TRBJ2-7; TRBD1 matches at 8 bases. The V gene end was trimmed by 3 bases and the J gene end by 7 bases; junction bases not matched to a gene: 17. The germline gives CDR1 LGHNA, CDR2 YNFKEQ. The CDR3 totals 17 residues. The CDR3 DNA reads TGTGCCAGCAGCCACCCAGGTTTGGGGACAGGACTTGGGGAGCAGTACTTC. This codes for CASSHPGLGTGLGEQYF.

The genes are TRBV25-1 and TRBJ1-4, with D maybe TRBD1 (5 bases). Trimming cost V 2 bases and J 8 bases, with 12 bases left between them. Germline values: CDR1 MGHDK, CDR2 SYGVNS. The CDR3 is 14 amino acids. CDR3 bases: TGTGCCAGCAGTGAAATAGGGGAAGGGGAAAAACTGTTTTTT. This sequence encodes CASSEIGEGEKLFF. The complete variable domain, with remaining parts taken from reference TRBV25-1 and TRBJ1-4, reads EADIYQTPRYLVIGTGKKITLECSQTMGHDKMYWYQQDPGMELHLIHYSYGVNSTEKGDLSSESTVSRIRTEHFPLTLESARPSHTSQYLCASSEIGEGEKLFFGSGTQLSVL.

This clone has a handful of counts. The rearrangement joins TRBV11-2 to TRBJ1-5; D possibly corresponds to TRBD1 (6 bases). CDR1 is SGHAT, CDR2 FQNNGV, per germline. Trimming removed 5 bases from V and 4 bases from J, with 12 bases in between. This CDR3 has 14 amino acids. The CDR3 is CASSQDRGNQPQHF. CDR3 bases: TGTGCCAGCAGCCAGGACAGAGGTAATCAGCCCCAGCATTTT.

This clone turned up a few times. The chain has TRBV5-6 and TRBJ2-1, with 9 nucleotides matching TRBD2. CDR1 is SGHDT and CDR2 is YYEEEE in the germline V gene. The CDR3 covers 16 residues. J was trimmed by 7 bases and V by 4 bases; bases with no gene match: 12. The CDR3 bases are TGTGCCAGCAGCCCCGTCCGGCTAGCGGGGTTAAATGAGCAGTTCTTC. Its translation is CASSPVRLAGLNEQFF. Full variable domain (rest looked up from reference TRBV5-6 and TRBJ2-1): DAGVTQSPTHLIKTRGQQVTLRCSPKSGHDTVSWYQQALGQGPQFIFQYYEEEERQRGNFPDRFSGHQFPNYSSELNVNALLLGDSALYLCASSPVRLAGLNEQFFGPGTRLTVL.

This clone has just one count. V usage is TRBV28 and J usage is TRBJ2-2, with TRBD2 matching 8 bases. Germline CDR1 and CDR2: MDHEN and SYDVKM. J gave up 4 bases and V 5 bases, and 15 bases lay outside the gene matches. The CDR3 loop spans 18 amino acids. The CDR3 coding sequence is TGTGCCAGCAGTCAACTAGCGGTTGCCCTTCTGCGCACCGGGGAGCTGTTTTTT. Translated: CASSQLAVALLRTGELFF.

The chain uses TRBV4-2 and TRBJ2-2, with TRBD1 identical over 8 bases. Trimming cost V 4 bases and J 3 bases; bases outside gene matches: 1. CDR3 size: 14 residues. CDR1 is LGHNA and CDR2 is YNFKEQ in the germline V gene. For the CDR3, the DNA is TGTGCCAGCAGCCCGGGACAGGACACCGGGGAGCTGTTTTTT. The encoded protein is CASSPGQDTGELFF.

The chain combines TRBV11-3 with TRBJ2-3; unclear D gene. Trimming removed 1 base at V and 0 bases at J, with 11 bases between. Germline values: CDR1 SGHNT, CDR2 YENEEA. CDR3 length equals 16 residues. The CDR3 loop is CASSLGASTSTDTQYF. The DNA of the CDR3 is TGTGCCAGCAGCTTAGGGGCATCTACTAGCACAGATACGCAGTATTTT.

This clone was counted a few times. This chain uses TRBV5-1 with TRBJ2-5; perhaps TRBD1 as D (5 bases). V was cut by 0 bases and J by 7 bases, with 13 bases left in between. There are 14 residues in the CDR3. From germline, CDR1 is SGHRS and CDR2 YFSETQ. Here the CDR3 reads CASSLAQGQGTQYF. In DNA form, the CDR3 reads TGCGCCAGCAGCTTGGCCCAGGGTCAGGGGACCCAGTACTTC. The entire variable domain, with the rest obtained from reference TRBV5-1 and TRBJ2-5, is as follows: KAGVTQTPRYLIKTRGQQVTLSCSPISGHRSVSWYQQTPGQGLQFLFEYFSETQRNKGNFPGRFSGRQFSNSRSEMNVSTLELGDSALYLCASSLAQGQGTQYFGPGTRLLVL.

This clone was counted a few times. The germline gene is not matched at one end of the junction; a read error may be the cause. V is TRBV5-6 and J is TRBJ2-1; TRBD2 might be the D (7 bases). The CDR3 runs to 13 residues. Germline V gives CDR1 SGHDT, CDR2 YYEEEE. The CDR3 loop is CASSLGGPNEQFF. The CDR3 DNA is TGTGCCAGCAGTTTGGGGGGGCCCAATGAGCAGTTCTTC. The full variable domain, completed using reference TRBV5-6 and TRBJ2-1, is DAGVTQSPTHLIKTRGQQVTLRCSPKSGHDTVSWYQQALGQGPQFIFQYYEEEERQRGNFPDRFSGHQFPNYSSELNVNALLLGDSALYLCASSLGGPNEQFFGPGTRLTVL.

The chain recombines TRBV2 with TRBJ1-2; D not certain. The CDR3 is 13 amino acids. The germline gives CDR1 SNHLY, CDR2 FYNNEI. The V and J ends lost 2 bases and 4 bases respectively, with 8 bases between them. The CDR3 is CASSEKGAYGYTF. CDR3 bases: TGTGCCAGCAGTGAAAAGGGAGCCTATGGCTACACCTTC.

This clone came up a few times. This chain connects TRBV14 to TRBJ1-1; D unresolved. The V end lost 6 bases, the J end lost 13 bases, and 15 bases lay between the germline ends. Per germline, CDR1 SGHDN and CDR2 FVKESK. This CDR3 spans 11 amino acids. CDR3 in DNA: TGTGCCAGCAGTCGGGAACTTGGGGTTTTCTTT. This sequence encodes CASSRELGVFF. The complete variable domain, with remaining parts taken from reference TRBV14 and TRBJ1-1, reads EAGVTQFPSHSVIEKGQTVTLRCDPISGHDNLYWYRRVMGKEIKFLLHFVKESKQDESGMPNNRFLAERTGGTYSTLKVQPAELEDSGVYFCASSRELGVFFGQGTRLTVV.

This clone was seen a few times. CDR3 sequence (DNA): TGTGCCAGCAGAGAACGGGACAGCCTGAGTGGCTACACCTTC. Translated, it gives CASRERDSLSGYTF. The V and J genes are TRBV6-1 and TRBJ1-2, with 7 bases that match TRBD1. The CDR3 runs to 14 residues. V was clipped by 6 bases and J by 7 bases; unmatched bases: 11. The germline gives CDR1 MNHNS, CDR2 SASEGT.

This clone was seen a few times. CDR3 region: CSVTGTGVTLQYF. The CDR3 DNA is TGCAGCGTGACCGGGACAGGGGTTACTTTACAGTACTTC. The V gene is TRBV29-1, the J gene TRBJ2-7, with 10 bases aligning to TRBD1. The length of the CDR3 is 13 residues. CDR1 is SQVTM, CDR2 ANQGSEA, per germline. The ends lost 6 bases at V and 10 bases at J; junction bases unmatched: 12.

This clone was observed a few times. This chain links TRBV7-8 with TRBJ2-5; weak D call: TRBD1 (6 bases). The CDR3 consists of 13 residues. Germline V gives CDR1 SGHVS, CDR2 FQNEAQ. V lost 7 bases, J lost 3 bases, and 12 bases lay in between. The CDR3 loop is CASIDDRKETQYF. DNA of the CDR3: TGTGCCAGCATCGATGACAGGAAAGAGACCCAGTACTTC.

Only a few counts were recorded for this clone. The chain recombines TRBV7-2 with TRBJ1-1; D gene ambiguous. CDR1 is SGHTA, CDR2 FQGNSA, per germline. V was shortened by 4 bases and J by 2 bases, with 20 bases between the two germline ends. This CDR3 region has 17 residues. The CDR3 region has the DNA TGTGCCAGCAGCTCGACCCGCTATACAGAGAGAAACACTGAAGCTTTCTTT. As protein: CASSSTRYTERNTEAFF.

The chain uses TRBV11-2 and TRBJ1-1; weak D call: TRBD1 (5 bases). Germline V gene data show CDR1 as SGHAT and CDR2 as FQNNGV. The V end was cut by 1 base, the J end by 4 bases, with 13 bases between. This CDR3 has 15 amino acids. Here the CDR3 reads CASSLVGGRGTEAFF. CDR3 in DNA: TGTGCCAGCAGCTTAGTGGGGGGAAGGGGCACTGAAGCTTTCTTT.

There are a few counts of this clone. CDR3 loop: CASSLGTGKPQETQYF. CDR3 DNA: TGTGCCAGCAGCTTGGGGACAGGGAAACCCCAAGAGACCCAGTACTTC. The chain has TRBV5-6 and TRBJ2-5; 8 nucleotides agree with TRBD1. J gave up 1 base and V 0 bases, and 5 bases lay outside the gene matches. CDR3 length equals 16 residues. Germline-derived CDR1 and CDR2 are SGHDT and YYEEEE.

This clone came up once. The chain recombines TRBV10-3 with TRBJ2-2, with 12 bases identical to TRBD2. CDR3 length equals 17 residues. V lost 0 bases to trimming and J lost 7 bases; unmatched junction nucleotides: 6. The V gene's germline CDR1 is ENHRY and CDR2 SYGVKD. The CDR3 is CAISESRTSGTDGELFF. The CDR3 region has the DNA TGTGCCATCAGTGAGTCTCGGACTAGCGGGACTGACGGGGAGCTGTTTTTT.

The chain employs TRBV7-8 and TRBJ2-5, with 8 nucleotides matching TRBD1. Per germline, CDR1 SGHVS and CDR2 FQNEAQ. The CDR3 is 14 residues long. V shed 5 bases, J shed 5 bases, and the junction held 7 bases outside the gene matches. CDR3 nucleotide sequence: TGTGCCAGCAGCGCGGACAGGGTGTCGGAGACCCAGTACTTC. Translated, it gives CASSADRVSETQYF. The variable domain in full, with the rest retrieved from reference TRBV7-8 and TRBJ2-5, is GAGVSQSPRYKVAKRGQDVALRCDPISGHVSLFWYQQALGQGPEFLTYFQNEAQLDKSGLPSDRFFAERPEGSVSTLKIQRTQQEDSAVYLCASSADRVSETQYFGPGTRLLVL.

V is TRBV5-6 and J is TRBJ2-3; 9 bases are a match to TRBD2. Germline lookup yields CDR1 SGHDT and CDR2 YYEEEE. V shed 4 bases and J 1 base; nucleotides not matched to a gene: 4. The CDR3 length is 15 residues. CDR3 in DNA: TGTGCCAGCAGCAATATAGCGGGGGGCACAGATACGCAGTATTTT. As protein: CASSNIAGGTDTQYF.

There are a few counts of this clone. The rearrangement links TRBV7-2 to TRBJ2-5; the D gene is possibly TRBD2 (5 bases). The V and J ends lost 0 bases and 3 bases respectively, with 8 bases between them. The germline gives CDR1 SGHTA, CDR2 FQGNSA. The CDR3 contains 14 residues. In DNA, the CDR3 is TGTGCCAGCAGCTTAGCTCTGCGGGAAGAGACCCAGTACTTC. Its translation: CASSLALREETQYF.

This clone occurred a few times. The chain is built from TRBV5-6 and TRBJ1-2; 7 positions agree with TRBD1. Germline V CDR1 and CDR2: SGHDT, YYEEEE. Trimming cost V 5 bases and J 2 bases; bases outside gene matches: 3. This CDR3 comprises 13 residues. The CDR3 DNA reads as TGTGCCAGCAGGGCGACAGGGAACTATGGCTACACCTTC. Translation: CASRATGNYGYTF.

This clone turned up a few times. The V gene is TRBV9, the J gene TRBJ1-2, with 12 bases identical to TRBD1. V lost 3 bases, J lost 3 bases, and 3 bases stayed unmatched. This CDR3 is 15 amino acids long. Germline V gene sequence: CDR1 SGDLS, CDR2 YYNGEE. Written as DNA, the CDR3 is TGTGCCAGCAGCGGGGGACAGGGGGCAGACTATGGCTACACCTTC. It is translated as CASSGGQGADYGYTF.

This clone was counted only a few times. V usage is TRBV6-5 and J usage is TRBJ2-7; tentative D call: TRBD1 (5 bases). This CDR3 has 13 residues. The V end lost 2 bases, the J end lost 1 base, and 6 bases lay between the germline ends. Germline CDR1 MNHEY, CDR2 SVGAGI. CDR3 residues: CASSYDRSYEQYF. DNA of the CDR3: TGTGCCAGCAGTTACGACAGATCCTACGAGCAGTACTTC.